A selection of T cell receptor beta chains follows, all from one sample in a study of T cells in Graves' hyperthyroidism and ophthalmopathy. TCRdb re-called the multiplex PCR reads with MiXCR, one entry per CDR3 protein. Of roughly 290,000 distinct CDR3 sequences listed, about 15% are singletons. The source material was blood. The receptor source for this set is a woman in her fifties or sixties with Graves' ophthalmopathy. Each CDR3 is given with its conserved first and last residue. D genes are given only for firm matches. A clone size is listed for some rows: how often the clone was seen (once, few, many), or a class if it is expanded.

size: .; D: .; length: 15; J: TRBJ2-7; V: TRBV5-1; CDR3: CASSLDATSTYEQYF; DNA: TGCGCCAGCAGCTTGGACGCTACTTCTACCTACGAGCAGTACTTC
size: many; D: .; length: 15; J: TRBJ1-1; V: TRBV27; CDR3: CASSREPNGNTEAFF; DNA: TGTGCCAGCAGCCGCGAACCCAATGGGAACACTGAAGCTTTCTTT
size: many; D: .; length: 15; J: TRBJ2-1; V: TRBV24-1; CDR3: CATSPREVTYNEQFF; DNA: TGTGCCACCAGTCCCAGGGAGGTAACCTACAATGAGCAGTTCTTC
size: .; D: .; length: 15; J: TRBJ2-7; V: TRBV9; CDR3: CASSVGAGDGDEQYF; DNA: TGTGCCAGCAGCGTAGGAGCTGGGGACGGGGACGAGCAGTACTTC
size: .; D: TRBD1; length: 14; J: TRBJ1-4; V: TRBV27; CDR3: CASTPQGRGEKLFF; DNA: TGTGCCAGCACCCCACAGGGGAGGGGTGAAAAACTGTTTTTT
size: many; D: TRBD2; length: 16; J: TRBJ2-2; V: TRBV11-2; CDR3: CASSSLAAPNTGELFF; DNA: TGTGCCAGCAGCTCGCTAGCGGCGCCGAACACCGGGGAGCTGTTTTTT
size: many; D: TRBD1; length: 17; J: TRBJ1-4; V: TRBV3-1; CDR3: CASSQEGTGGLNEKLFF; DNA: TGTGCCAGCAGCCAAGAGGGGACAGGGGGACTTAATGAAAAACTGTTTTTT
size: .; D: .; length: 17; J: TRBJ2-1; V: TRBV7-9; CDR3: CASSNRDRRDYHNEQFF; DNA: TGTGCCAGCAGTAATAGGGACAGGAGGGACTACCACAATGAGCAGTTCTTC
size: few; D: TRBD1; length: 18; J: TRBJ2-2; V: TRBV24-1; CDR3: CATSGGDRGKGWTGELFF; DNA: TGTGCCACCAGTGGGGGGGACAGGGGGAAAGGATGGACCGGGGAGCTGTTTTTT
size: few; D: .; length: 13; J: TRBJ1-1; V: TRBV12-3/TRBV12-4; CDR3: CASSGTVNTKAFF; DNA: TGTGCCAGCAGCGGGACGGTGAACACTAAAGCTTTCTTT
size: .; D: .; length: 13; J: TRBJ1-1; V: TRBV12-3/TRBV12-4; CDR3: CAGSSQGNTEAFF; DNA: TGTGCCGGCAGTTCCCAGGGGAACACTGAAGCTTTCTTT
size: .; D: .; length: 19; J: TRBJ2-7; V: TRBV28; CDR3: CASSLSSSGADPNPYEQYF; DNA: TGTGCCAGCAGTTTATCTTCATCGGGGGCCGACCCTAACCCCTACGAGCAGTACTTC
size: many; D: .; length: 14; J: TRBJ2-3; V: TRBV12-3/TRBV12-4; CDR3: CASRTQGRRDTQYF; DNA: TGTGCCAGCAGAACTCAGGGGCGGAGGGATACGCAGTATTTT
size: few; D: .; length: 13; J: TRBJ1-1; V: TRBV18; CDR3: CASSPNSNTEAFF; DNA: TGTGCCAGCTCACCAAATTCCAACACTGAAGCTTTCTTT
size: many; D: .; length: 15; J: TRBJ2-5; V: TRBV29-1; CDR3: CSVEDQRVYQETQYF; DNA: TGCAGCGTTGAAGATCAAAGGGTCTACCAAGAGACCCAGTACTTC
size: .; D: .; length: 13; J: TRBJ2-7; V: TRBV6-1; CDR3: CASSPGLFREQYF; DNA: TGTGCCAGCAGTCCCGGACTTTTTAGGGAGCAGTACTTC